Below, 28 T cell receptor beta chains from the same sample are listed, as sequenced in a study of regulatory T cells in long-lasting Graves disease. Time point reported: newly diagnosed GD, antithyroid drugs for less than 3 months. The TCR library was made from RNA extracted from PBMCs. Arm-PCR of CDR3 regions and iRepertoire HTBI primers were used to build TCR beta libraries. Using its own MiXCR run on the multiplex PCR reads, TCRdb lists one record per CDR3 protein. The sample lists 300,000 to 450,000 distinct CDR3 sequences; 15% to 18% were seen once. The sequencing here drew on peripheral blood mononuclear cells (PBMCs), taken at new diagnosis, from a patient treated with antithyroid drugs. These receptors all stem from a female donor with Graves disease.

Remarks on this clonotype: A much bigger clone sits one base away, suggesting this may be a read error. The J gene is TRBJ2-3, the V gene TRBV7-9; 7 nucleotides match TRBD1. The CDR3 consists of 13 residues. The V segment lost 3 bases and the J segment 8 bases; nucleotides outside the gene matches: 5. Germline-derived CDR1 and CDR2 are SEHNR and FQNEAQ (reference sequence). CDR3 loop: CASSLSAGGTQYF. DNA of the CDR3: TGTGCCAGCAGCTTGTCGGCAGGGGGTACGCAGTATTTT.

This clonotype was picked up many times. J is TRBJ1-2 and V is TRBV7-9, with unresolved D. Germline V lookup: CDR1 SEHNR, CDR2 FQNEAQ (reference sequence). The CDR3 spans 16 residues. V lost 4 bases and J 2 bases, leaving 17 bases between the germline ends. The chain's CDR3 is CASSSPDVGINYGYTF. The CDR3, as DNA: TGTGCCAGCAGCTCCCCTGATGTGGGTATAAACTATGGCTACACCTTC.

The sample holds a few counts of this clonotype. The chain carries TRBV12-5 and TRBJ2-6; perhaps TRBD1 as D (7 bases). The CDR3 covers 19 residues. Between the trimmed V and J ends, which lost 0 bases and 1 base, there was a span of 16 bases. Germline CDR1 LGHNT, CDR2 FRNRAP. This CDR3 reads CASGLVIGRGESGANVLTF. CDR3 bases: TGTGCTAGTGGTTTGGTAATAGGCAGGGGGGAGTCTGGGGCCAACGTCCTGACTTTC.

At least ten counts were recorded for this clonotype. The chain uses TRBV28 and TRBJ2-5; D perhaps matches TRBD2 (6 bases). Germline-derived CDR1 and CDR2 are MDHEN and SYDVKM. This CDR3 is built from 16 residues. The V end was cut by 2 bases, the J end by 5 bases, with 18 bases between. DNA for the CDR3: TGTGCCAGCAGTTTAGCCCTCGGCAGGGAGGAGGAGACCCAGTACTTC. It codes for CASSLALGREEETQYF.

As regards this clonotype: This may be a read error, as it is one base from a much larger clone. V usage is TRBV6-1 and J usage is TRBJ2-1; D perhaps matches TRBD1 (6 bases). This CDR3 comprises 14 residues. The ends were cut back, 5 bases at V and 0 bases at J, with 8 bases in the middle. Germline lookup yields CDR1 MNHNS and CDR2 SASEGT. CDR3 residues: CASSKDSSYNEQFF. Written as DNA, the CDR3 is TGTGCCAGCAGTAAGGACAGCTCCTACAATGAGCAGTTCTTC.

This clonotype has more than one count but fewer than ten. The rearrangement uses TRBV27 and TRBJ2-2; 8 nucleotides align to TRBD1. This CDR3 is built from 16 residues. The V and J ends lost 6 bases and 2 bases, in that order; junction bases with no gene match: 8. Germline loops: CDR1 MNHEY, CDR2 SMNVEV (reference sequence). In DNA form, the CDR3 reads TGTGCCAGCAGGACGTGGCAGGGGGCCAACACCGGGGAGCTGTTTTTT. Translation: CASRTWQGANTGELFF.

In this sample, this clonotype turned up many times. The V and J genes are TRBV15 and TRBJ2-5; weak D call: TRBD1 (5 bases). Trimming cost V 0 bases and J 1 base, with 15 bases left between them. Germline assignment: CDR1 LNHNV and CDR2 YYDKDF (reference sequence). CDR3 size: 17 residues. The DNA for the CDR3 is TGTGCCACCAGCAGAGATCCGGACATGAAGAGCCAAGAGACCCAGTACTTC. Its translation: CATSRDPDMKSQETQYF.

This clonotype has ten or more counts. V gene TRBV7-2 combines with J gene TRBJ2-7; 7 bases are shared with TRBD1. The V gene's germline CDR1 is SGHTA and CDR2 FQGNSA. V shed 5 bases and J 3 bases; nucleotides not matched to a gene: 4. This CDR3 is built from 13 residues. CDR3 sequence (DNA): TGTGCCAGCAGCCCTTACAGGGGCTACGAGCAGTACTTC. Its protein is CASSPYRGYEQYF.

The chain links TRBV19 to TRBJ1-3, with D possibly matching TRBD1 (5 bases). V was clipped by 4 bases and J by 2 bases, with 12 bases between them. Germline assignment: CDR1 LNHDA and CDR2 SQIVND (reference sequence). The CDR3 is 15 amino acids. CDR3 region: CASSTVTGTGNTIYF. In nucleotides, the CDR3 is TGTGCCAGTAGTACCGTCACAGGAACTGGAAACACCATATATTTT.

To note about this clonotype: A much larger clone sits a single nucleotide away, making a read error possible. V usage is TRBV24-1 and J usage is TRBJ2-2, with 7 bases fitting TRBD1. Per germline, CDR1 KGHDR and CDR2 SFDVKD. This CDR3 is 13 amino acids long. The CDR3 DNA follows: TGTGCCACAGGGACAGCGAAGACCGGGGAGCTGTTTTTT. Protein product: CATGTAKTGELFF.

This clonotype appeared many times. The chain has TRBV4-3 and TRBJ2-3; 7 bases map to TRBD2. The germline CDR1 and CDR2 sequences are LGHNA and YSLEER. Trimming at V came to 0 bases and at J to 0 bases, leaving 9 bases not matched to a gene. This CDR3 spans 18 amino acids. CDR3 DNA sequence: TGCGCCAGCAGCCAAGATCCAGCTAGCGGAGCGAGCACAGATACGCAGTATTTT. Translated: CASSQDPASGASTDTQYF.

Many counts were recorded for this clonotype. The V call is TRBV5-1, the J call TRBJ2-5, with TRBD1 as a possible D gene (5 bases). The CDR3 is 13 amino acids. Trimming shortened V by 2 bases and J by 2 bases, and 7 bases separated the two germline ends. Germline V lookup: CDR1 SGHRS, CDR2 YFSETQ. CDR3 DNA sequence: TGCGCCAGCAGCTTACAGGATCAAGAGACCCAGTACTTC. It codes for CASSLQDQETQYF. The whole variable domain, remainder taken from reference TRBV5-1 and TRBJ2-5, is KAGVTQTPRYLIKTRGQQVTLSCSPISGHRSVSWYQQTPGQGLQFLFEYFSETQRNKGNFPGRFSGRQFSNSRSEMNVSTLELGDSALYLCASSLQDQETQYFGPGTRLLVL.

This clonotype was seen a handful of times. The J gene is TRBJ1-4, the V gene TRBV5-1, with TRBD1 identical over 8 bases. The CDR3 runs to 15 residues. Trimming removed 0 bases from V and 8 bases from J; junction bases left unmatched: 6. Germline V gives CDR1 SGHRS, CDR2 YFSETQ. The CDR3 reads CASSLGTGIGEKLFF. In nucleotides, the CDR3 is TGCGCCAGCAGCTTGGGGACAGGGATTGGGGAAAAACTGTTTTTT.

The chain employs TRBV20-1 and TRBJ1-6; 7 bases match TRBD1. CDR1 and CDR2 (germline): DFQATT, SNEGSKA (reference sequence). This CDR3 has 14 residues. Trimming took 5 bases from V and 7 from J; bases not matched to a gene: 8. CDR3 protein: CSAVRGVKNSPLHF. The CDR3 DNA follows: TGCAGTGCTGTCAGGGGGGTGAAAAATTCACCCCTCCACTTT.

About this clonotype: A much larger clone differs from this one at a single base, so this may be a read error. The chain employs TRBV27 and TRBJ2-3; the D gene is possibly TRBD1 (5 bases). The CDR3 covers 15 residues. Germline CDR1 MNHEY, CDR2 SMNVEV (reference sequence). This chain's CDR3 is CAISESPGSTGTQYF. The CDR3, as DNA: TGTGCCATCAGTGAGTCGCCCGGAAGCACAGGTACGCAGTATTTT.

In its sample, this clonotype was seen many times. This chain links TRBV3-1 with TRBJ2-1, with a tentative D call TRBD2 (6 bases). This CDR3 has 16 residues. Germline V gene sequence: CDR1 LGHDT, CDR2 YNNKEL (reference sequence). Trimming shortened V by 4 bases and J by 9 bases, and 22 bases separated the two germline ends. CDR3: CASSPPWGEYAAEQFF. For the CDR3, the DNA is TGTGCCAGCAGCCCGCCTTGGGGGGAGTACGCGGCTGAGCAGTTCTTC.

The sample holds many counts of this clonotype. The chain links TRBV28 to TRBJ2-2, with 7 positions matching TRBD1. The V segment lost 2 bases and the J segment 5 bases; nucleotides outside the gene matches: 5. Germline V gene sequence: CDR1 MDHEN, CDR2 SYDVKM. The CDR3 has 15 residues. The CDR3 reads CASSLGQGVTGELFF. The DNA of the CDR3 is TGTGCCAGCAGTTTAGGTCAGGGGGTGACCGGGGAGCTGTTTTTT. Full variable domain (rest looked up from reference TRBV28 and TRBJ2-2): DVKVTQSSRYLVKRTGEKVFLECVQDMDHENMFWYRQDPGLGLRLIYFSYDVKMKEKGDIPEGYSVSREKKERFSLILESASTNQTSMYLCASSLGQGVTGELFFGEGSRLTVL.

CDR3 nucleotides: TGCGCCAGCAGCCCTAGCCTCGCCGGGGAGCTGTTTTTT. Encoded protein: CASSPSLAGELFF. This chain connects TRBV10-1 to TRBJ2-2; TRBD2 might be the D (5 bases). Germline lookup yields CDR1 WNHNN and CDR2 SYGVQD (reference sequence). The CDR3 consists of 13 residues. V lost 6 bases and J 6 bases, leaving 11 bases between the germline ends.

This clonotype was detected many times. The chain couples TRBV10-2 to TRBJ2-7; 8 nucleotides agree with TRBD1. The CDR3 totals 14 residues. V was pared by 5 bases and J by 3 bases, with 6 bases of the junction left unmatched. CDR1 is WSHSY and CDR2 is SAAADI in the germline V gene. DNA for the CDR3: TGCGCCAGCAGTTGGACAGGGAGGTTCTACGAGCAGTACTTC. It is translated as CASSWTGRFYEQYF.

At least ten counts were recorded for this clonotype. CDR3 sequence reads: CASSYEAGMTEAFF. The CDR3 DNA follows: TGTGCCAGCAGTTACGAGGCAGGGATGACTGAAGCTTTCTTT. This chain uses TRBV6-5 with TRBJ1-1, with a weak D call TRBD1 (5 bases). The ends were cut back, 2 bases at V and 5 bases at J, with 12 bases in the middle. Germline V gene lookup returns CDR1 MNHEY and CDR2 SVGAGI. CDR3 length: 14 residues.

The genes are TRBV25-1 and TRBJ1-5; tentatively, D is TRBD1 (6 bases). Trimming cost V 8 bases and J 7 bases, with 15 bases left between them. The CDR3 length is 13 residues. The germline gives CDR1 MGHDK, CDR2 SYGVNS. The CDR3 DNA reads TGTGCCAGCTCATGGGGGGGCAGCCAGCCCCAGCATTTT. It codes for CASSWGGSQPQHF.

To note about this clonotype: With only one base between it and a far larger clone, this is likely a read error. The chain couples TRBV12-3 or TRBV12-4 to TRBJ1-2; 7 bases are shared with TRBD1. The CDR3 runs 16 residues. V shed 4 bases and J 8 bases; nucleotides not matched to a gene: 16. CDR3 coding DNA: TGTGCCAGCAGTTACTCGGCGATCCCGGGACAGATCGGCTACACCTTC. The encoded protein is CASSYSAIPGQIGYTF.

This clonotype turned up a few times. The chain is built from TRBV5-4 and TRBJ1-4; 7 nucleotides line up with TRBD1. The CDR3 runs 15 residues. The V gene end was trimmed by 4 bases and the J gene end by 5 bases; junction bases not matched to a gene: 8. From germline, CDR1 is SGHNT and CDR2 YYREEE (reference sequence). The CDR3 DNA is TGTGCCAGCAGCCCACAACAGGGGCCGAATGAAAAACTGTTTTTT. Encoded protein: CASSPQQGPNEKLFF.

Comment on this clonotype: With a far larger clone one base away, a read error is the likely cause. The rearrangement links TRBV2 to TRBJ1-1; D might be TRBD1 (5 bases). The CDR3 runs 13 residues. CDR1 and CDR2 (germline): SNHLY, FYNNEI. DNA for the CDR3: TGTGTCAGCAGCGCCGACAGGAACACTGAAGCTTTCTTT. Translated: CVSSADRNTEAFF.

The sample holds many counts of this clonotype. This chain links TRBV28 with TRBJ2-7; TRBD2 agrees at 11 bases. Germline assignment: CDR1 MDHEN and CDR2 SYDVKM. The CDR3 runs to 12 residues. V trimming: 8 bases; J trimming: 10 bases; junction bases outside the gene matches: 7. The CDR3: CASWLAGGEQYF. CDR3 nucleotide sequence: TGTGCCAGCTGGCTAGCGGGAGGCGAACAGTACTTC.

This clonotype was found many times. This rearrangement joins TRBV6-9 to TRBJ1-4; no clear D. Germline values: CDR1 MNHGY, CDR2 SVAAGI. V gave up 3 bases and J gave up 10 bases, with 21 bases separating them. The CDR3 loop spans 16 amino acids. The DNA for the CDR3 is TGTGCCAGCAGTTACTCCACGTTGGCCTCGGAAGGAAAACTGTTTTTT. Its translation is CASSYSTLASEGKLFF.

There are many counts of this clonotype. Here the CDR3 DNA reads TGTGCCAGCAGCCGGTATAGCAATCAGCCCCAGCATTTT. It encodes CASSRYSNQPQHF. The chain employs TRBV6-1 and TRBJ1-5; D is ambiguous. The CDR3 is 13 residues long. Trimming removed 6 bases from V and 0 bases from J, with 6 bases in between. Germline-derived CDR1 and CDR2 are MNHNS and SASEGT.

This clonotype has a single count. This chain connects TRBV18 to TRBJ2-3, with 7 bases identical to TRBD1. The end of the DNA fits TRBJ1-1 better, so the J call may be wrong. Germline CDR1 and CDR2: KGHSH and LQKENI. The CDR3 contains 14 residues. In DNA form, the CDR3 reads TGTGCCAGCTCATCTTTCAGGGGGGACACTGAAGCTTTCTTT. This sequence encodes CASSSFRGDTEAFF.